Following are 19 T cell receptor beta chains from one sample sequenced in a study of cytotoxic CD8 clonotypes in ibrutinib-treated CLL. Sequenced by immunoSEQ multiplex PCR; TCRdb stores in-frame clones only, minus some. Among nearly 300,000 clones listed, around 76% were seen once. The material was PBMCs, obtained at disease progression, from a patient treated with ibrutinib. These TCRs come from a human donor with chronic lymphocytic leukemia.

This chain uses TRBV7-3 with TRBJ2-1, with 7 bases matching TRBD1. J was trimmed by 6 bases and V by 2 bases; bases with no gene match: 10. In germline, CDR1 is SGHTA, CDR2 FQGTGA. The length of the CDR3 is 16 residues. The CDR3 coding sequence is TGTGCCAGCAGCTTAGGTACAGGGGTCCCACTCAATGAGCAGTTCTTC. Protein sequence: CASSLGTGVPLNEQFF.

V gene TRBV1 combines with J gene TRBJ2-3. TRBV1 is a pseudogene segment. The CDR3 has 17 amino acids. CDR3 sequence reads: CTSSQPGADRLTDTQYF. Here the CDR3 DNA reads TGCACCAGCAGCCAACCGGGGGCAGACAGACTCACAGATACGCAGTATTTT.

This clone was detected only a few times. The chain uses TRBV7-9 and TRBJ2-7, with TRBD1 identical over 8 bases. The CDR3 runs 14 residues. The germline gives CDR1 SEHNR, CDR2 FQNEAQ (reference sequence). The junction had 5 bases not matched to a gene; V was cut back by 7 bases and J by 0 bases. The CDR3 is CASNDRGGSYEQYF. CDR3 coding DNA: TGTGCCAGCAACGACAGGGGTGGCTCCTACGAGCAGTACTTC. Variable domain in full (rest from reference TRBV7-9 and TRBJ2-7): DTGVSQNPRHKITKRGQNVTFRCDPISEHNRLYWYRQTLGQGPEFLTYFQNEAQLEKSRLLSDRFSAERPKGSFSTLEIQRTEQGDSAMYLCASNDRGGSYEQYFGPGTRLTVT.

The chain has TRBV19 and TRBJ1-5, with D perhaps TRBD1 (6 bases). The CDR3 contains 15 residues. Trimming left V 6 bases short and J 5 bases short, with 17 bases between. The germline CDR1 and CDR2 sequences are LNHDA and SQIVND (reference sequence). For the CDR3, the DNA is TGTGCCAGTAGCGGAGGCGCAGGGGTCGATCAGCCCCAGCATTTT. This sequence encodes CASSGGAGVDQPQHF.

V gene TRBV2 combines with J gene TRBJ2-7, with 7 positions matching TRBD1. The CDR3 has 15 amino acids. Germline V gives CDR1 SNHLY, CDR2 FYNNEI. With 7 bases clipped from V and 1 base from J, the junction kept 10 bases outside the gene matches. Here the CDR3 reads CASKVEQGPSYEQYF. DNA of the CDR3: TGTGCCAGCAAAGTGGAACAGGGGCCATCCTACGAGCAGTACTTC.

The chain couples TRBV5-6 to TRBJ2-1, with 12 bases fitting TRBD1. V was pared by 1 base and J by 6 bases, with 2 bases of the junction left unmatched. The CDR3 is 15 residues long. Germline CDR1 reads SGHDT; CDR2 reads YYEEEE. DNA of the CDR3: TGTGCCAGCAGCTTGTGGGACAGGGGGCTCAATGAGCAGTTCTTC. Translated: CASSLWDRGLNEQFF. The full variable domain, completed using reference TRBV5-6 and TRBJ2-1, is DAGVTQSPTHLIKTRGQQVTLRCSPKSGHDTVSWYQQALGQGPQFIFQYYEEEERQRGNFPDRFSGHQFPNYSSELNVNALLLGDSALYLCASSLWDRGLNEQFFGPGTRLTVL.

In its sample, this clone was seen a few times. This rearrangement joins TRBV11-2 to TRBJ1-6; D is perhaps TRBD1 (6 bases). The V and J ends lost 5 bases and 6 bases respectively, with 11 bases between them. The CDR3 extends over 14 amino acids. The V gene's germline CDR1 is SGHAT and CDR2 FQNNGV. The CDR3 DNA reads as TGTGCCAGCAGCCGAGGGACATTTAATTCACCCCTCCACTTT. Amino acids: CASSRGTFNSPLHF.

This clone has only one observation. CDR3 sequence: CASSLLAGGFNEQFF. CDR3 sequence (DNA): TGTGCCAGCAGCTTACTAGCGGGAGGGTTCAATGAGCAGTTCTTC. The gene calls are TRBV7-3 and TRBJ2-1, with TRBD2 matching 12 bases. This CDR3 comprises 15 residues. Germline V gene data show CDR1 as SGHTA and CDR2 as FQGTGA. Trimming cost V 2 bases and J 6 bases; bases outside gene matches: 2.

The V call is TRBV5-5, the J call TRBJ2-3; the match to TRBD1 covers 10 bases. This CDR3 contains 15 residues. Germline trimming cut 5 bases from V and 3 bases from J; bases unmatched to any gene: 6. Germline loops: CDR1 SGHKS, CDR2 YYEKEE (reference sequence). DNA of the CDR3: TGTGCCAGCAGTCCGGGACAGGGGTATACAGATACGCAGTATTTT. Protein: CASSPGQGYTDTQYF.

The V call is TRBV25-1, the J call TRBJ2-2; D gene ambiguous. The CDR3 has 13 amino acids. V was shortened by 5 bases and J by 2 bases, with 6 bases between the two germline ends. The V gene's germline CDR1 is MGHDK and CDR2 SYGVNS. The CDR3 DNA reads TGTGCCAGCAGTATAAGTAACACCGGGGAGCTGTTTTTT. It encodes CASSISNTGELFF.

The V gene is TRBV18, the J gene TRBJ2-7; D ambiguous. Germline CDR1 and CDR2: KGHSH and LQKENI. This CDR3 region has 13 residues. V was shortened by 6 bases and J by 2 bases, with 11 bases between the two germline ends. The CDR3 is CASSFGPPYEQYF. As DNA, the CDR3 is TGTGCCAGCTCGTTCGGGCCACCCTACGAGCAGTACTTC.

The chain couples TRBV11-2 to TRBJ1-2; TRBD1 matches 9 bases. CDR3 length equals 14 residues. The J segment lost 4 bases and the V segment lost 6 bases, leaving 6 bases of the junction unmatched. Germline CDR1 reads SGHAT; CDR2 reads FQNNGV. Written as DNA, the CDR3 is TGTGCCAGCAGTTCAACAGGGGGCCTCTATGGCTACACCTTC. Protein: CASSSTGGLYGYTF.

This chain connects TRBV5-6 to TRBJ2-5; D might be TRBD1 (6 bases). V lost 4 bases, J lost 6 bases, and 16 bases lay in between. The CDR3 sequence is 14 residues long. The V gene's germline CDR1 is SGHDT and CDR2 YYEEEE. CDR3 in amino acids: CASSPGGGGQTQYF. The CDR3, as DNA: TGTGCCAGCAGCCCTGGGGGCGGTGGGCAGACCCAGTACTTC.

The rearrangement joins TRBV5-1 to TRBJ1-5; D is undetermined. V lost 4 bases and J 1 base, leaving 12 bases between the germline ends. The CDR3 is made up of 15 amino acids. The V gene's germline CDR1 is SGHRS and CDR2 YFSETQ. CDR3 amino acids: CASSPSGSSNQPQHF. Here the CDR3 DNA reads TGCGCCAGCAGCCCTAGTGGTAGCAGCAATCAGCCCCAGCATTTT.

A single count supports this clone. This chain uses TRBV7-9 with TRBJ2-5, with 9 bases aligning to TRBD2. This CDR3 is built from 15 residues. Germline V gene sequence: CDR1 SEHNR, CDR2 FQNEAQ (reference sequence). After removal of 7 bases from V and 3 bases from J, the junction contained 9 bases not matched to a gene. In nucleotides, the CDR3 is TGTGCCAGCAACCTTAGCGGGGGCCCGGAAGAGACCCAGTACTTC. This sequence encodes CASNLSGGPEETQYF.

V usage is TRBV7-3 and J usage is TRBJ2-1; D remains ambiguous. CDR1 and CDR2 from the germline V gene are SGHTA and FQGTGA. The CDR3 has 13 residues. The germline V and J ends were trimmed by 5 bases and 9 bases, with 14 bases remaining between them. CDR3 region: CASSHGSLGEQFF. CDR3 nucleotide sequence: TGTGCCAGCAGCCACGGAAGTCTCGGTGAGCAGTTCTTC.

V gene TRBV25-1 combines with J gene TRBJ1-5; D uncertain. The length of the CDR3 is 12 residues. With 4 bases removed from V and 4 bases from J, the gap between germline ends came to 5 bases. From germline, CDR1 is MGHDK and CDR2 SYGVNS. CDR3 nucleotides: TGTGCCAGCAGTGCCCCGAATCAGCCCCAGCATTTT. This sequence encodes CASSAPNQPQHF.

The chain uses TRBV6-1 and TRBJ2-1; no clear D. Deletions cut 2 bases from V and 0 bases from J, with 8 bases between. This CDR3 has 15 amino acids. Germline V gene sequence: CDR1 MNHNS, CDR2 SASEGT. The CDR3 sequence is CASSEWHSSYNEQFF. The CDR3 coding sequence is TGTGCCAGCAGTGAATGGCACAGCTCCTACAATGAGCAGTTCTTC.

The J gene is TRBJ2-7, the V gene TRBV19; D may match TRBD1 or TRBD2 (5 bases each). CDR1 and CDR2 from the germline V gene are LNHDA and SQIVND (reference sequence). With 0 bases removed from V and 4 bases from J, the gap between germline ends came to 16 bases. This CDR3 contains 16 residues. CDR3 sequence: CASSIEGLAQPYEQYF. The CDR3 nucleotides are TGTGCCAGTAGTATAGAGGGGCTAGCCCAACCTTACGAGCAGTACTTC. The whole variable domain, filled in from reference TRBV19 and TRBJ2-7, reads DGGITQSPKYLFRKEGQNVTLSCEQNLNHDAMYWYRQDPGQGLRLIYYSQIVNDFQKGDIAEGYSVSREKKESFPLTVTSAQKNPTAFYLCASSIEGLAQPYEQYFGPGTRLTVT.